This T cell receptor (beta chain) is from a study of blood T cells in healthy people across ages. This clonotype was detected a few times. V lost 10 bases to trimming and J lost 1 base, with 14 bases between them. The CDR3 consists of 14 residues. The use of a sample-barcoded 5' primer and a J-beta primer mix characterized a second PCR of about 6 to 11 cycles. Using its own MiXCR run on the 5' RACE reads, TCRdb lists one record per CDR3 protein. The data contain roughly 410,000 distinct CDR3 sequences, about 52% of them seen just once; the ten biggest clones take up approximately 51%. The receptor was derived from a man in his sixties in good health. Specimen: blood. V gene TRBV12-3 or TRBV12-4 combines with J gene TRBJ2-4; D remains ambiguous. Here the CDR3 reads CATSPGRAKNIQYF. In nucleotides, the CDR3 is TGTGCCACCTCCCCGGGTAGGGCCAAAAACATTCAGTACTTC.